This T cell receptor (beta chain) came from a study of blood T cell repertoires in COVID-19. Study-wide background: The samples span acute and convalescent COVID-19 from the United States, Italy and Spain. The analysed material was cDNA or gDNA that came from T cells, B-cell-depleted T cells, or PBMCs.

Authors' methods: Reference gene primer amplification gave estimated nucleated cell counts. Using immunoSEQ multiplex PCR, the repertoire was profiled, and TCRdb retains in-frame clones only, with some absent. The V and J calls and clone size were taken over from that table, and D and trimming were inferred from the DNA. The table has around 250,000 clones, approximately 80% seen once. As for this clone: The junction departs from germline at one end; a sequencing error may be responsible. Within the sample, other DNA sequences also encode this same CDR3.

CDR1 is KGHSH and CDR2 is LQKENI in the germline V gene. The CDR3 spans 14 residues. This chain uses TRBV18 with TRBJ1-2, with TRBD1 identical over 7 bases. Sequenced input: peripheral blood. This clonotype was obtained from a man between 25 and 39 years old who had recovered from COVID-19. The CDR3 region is CASSPPGTAYGYTF. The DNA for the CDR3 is TGTGCCAGCTCACCCCCCGGGACAGCCTATGGCTACACCTTT.